These T cell receptor beta chains were read from a single sample in a study of liver allograft versus peripheral blood T cells. One entry per CDR3 protein, called by TCRdb with MiXCR from the reads. In the table there are about 4,000 distinct CDR3 sequences, about 21% of which are singletons. These receptors were taken from a human patient who had a liver transplant. A subset of T cells may come from the graft donor. CDR3s leave out the opening cysteine and the closing phenylalanine or tryptophan. The order of the fields is J gene, V gene, CDR3 protein.

j_gene: TRBJ2-7; v_gene: TRBV28; CDR3aa: ASSFRDRDYEQY
j_gene: TRBJ2-7; v_gene: TRBV6-5; CDR3aa: ATRTGSSYEQY
j_gene: TRBJ2-7; v_gene: TRBV6-5; CDR3aa: ASRETGALGKQY
j_gene: TRBJ1-1; v_gene: TRBV2; CDR3aa: ASRGTGGVITEAF
j_gene: TRBJ2-7; v_gene: TRBV3-1; CDR3aa: ASSKQALPSYEQY
j_gene: TRBJ1-5; v_gene: TRBV12-5; CDR3aa: ASGINGTGGLYRNQPQH
j_gene: TRBJ1-5; v_gene: TRBV12-3/TRBV12-4; CDR3aa: ASSLAGVNQPQH
j_gene: TRBJ2-7; v_gene: TRBV27; CDR3aa: ASSSTGQGTEQY
j_gene: TRBJ2-3; v_gene: TRBV6-1; CDR3aa: ASRQTSTDTQY
j_gene: TRBJ1-2; v_gene: TRBV3-1; CDR3aa: ASSPRDGRAGT
j_gene: TRBJ2-1; v_gene: TRBV12-3/TRBV12-4; CDR3aa: ASSAGTSGYNEQF
j_gene: TRBJ1-5; v_gene: TRBV4-1; CDR3aa: ASSQVRSSAYNQPQH
j_gene: TRBJ1-5; v_gene: TRBV19; CDR3aa: ASTFGQGNQPQH
j_gene: TRBJ1-6; v_gene: TRBV7-9; CDR3aa: ASSSDPGWASPLH
j_gene: TRBJ2-7; v_gene: TRBV9; CDR3aa: ASSASGTFTYEQY
j_gene: TRBJ2-7; v_gene: TRBV2; CDR3aa: ASSPDPGTGSEQY
j_gene: TRBJ2-3; v_gene: TRBV6-5; CDR3aa: ASSTRGSTDTQY
j_gene: TRBJ1-6; v_gene: TRBV5-5; CDR3aa: ASSYRTGSLLSSYNSPLH
j_gene: TRBJ1-1; v_gene: TRBV19; CDR3aa: ASRTGDVYTEAF
j_gene: TRBJ1-1; v_gene: TRBV15; CDR3aa: ATSRERHTEAF
j_gene: TRBJ2-2; v_gene: TRBV6-2/TRBV6-3; CDR3aa: ASSLRMHNGELF
j_gene: TRBJ2-7; v_gene: TRBV7-2; CDR3aa: ASSLAPGPYEQY